This T cell receptor (beta chain) was found in a study of shared clonotypes between healthy human individuals (dated by TCRdb to 2018 to 2020). Concerning the study at large: The cohort comprised two women and a few men aged 18 to 49 years. Per donor, leukapheresis produced somewhere between about 0.94 and 8.9 billion PBMCs. Blood TCR repertoires of five healthy adults were deeply sequenced to estimate repertoire size and the extent of clonotype sharing between individuals. For each donor, three plates each were used for CD4 naive and CD4 memory, two plates were used for CD8 naive, and one plate was used for CD8 memory. To increase sequencing depth and limit assay-specific biases, TCR repertoire library preparation and sequencing were carried out by different laboratories using diverse techniques.

Overall study outcomes, separate from this receptor: The small number of donors limited the genetic and exposure-history diversity represented. Sampling was restricted to blood, and TCR repertoires in tissue are likely to differ from TCR repertoires in blood. Incomplete sequencing was indicated by rarefaction of sorted-subset datasets, despite the large sequencing depth. Across a handful of donors, about 5.2% of naive CD4, more than 3% of naive CD8, 2.3% of memory CD4, and around 0.4% of memory CD8 clonotypes were shared. Pairwise subsampling indicated that sequencing depth was expected to affect the degree of clonotype sharing among donors. Estimated clonotype richness was generally larger for naive than for memory subsets. Compared with non-shared clonotypes, clonotypes shared by all four sorted-subset donors had higher generation probabilities.

Cut back by 1 base and 3 bases, the V and J ends lie 10 bases apart. As encoded in the germline V gene, CDR1 is SGHRS while CDR2 is YFSETQ. Its CDR3 holds 14 amino acids, cysteine through phenylalanine. Only CDR3 DNA is held: 42 bases, read in frame from base 1. TCR CDR3 regions were amplified from genomic DNA by multiplex PCR using the deep immunoSEQ assay. Extracted genomic DNA from each cell subset was distributed evenly across all wells of several immunoSEQ 96-well plates, and each plate was treated as a replicate. For sorted subsets, each replicate PCR was loaded with around 220 ng genomic DNA, equivalent to about 30,000 T cell genomes. Purified libraries were quantified with a Qubit 3.0 fluorometer, sized on a Bioanalyzer 2100, and re-quantified with the KAPA Library Quantification kit. Every immunoSEQ 96-well plate was sequenced on a separate single-read 150-cycle Illumina NextSeq 550 flow cell. The study's own analysis went as follows. Because the immunoSEQ output held only junctional sequences and lacked quality scores, the filtering could not match the filtering applied to full-length reads. To assign V/J genes and CDR3, sequences were annotated using PyIR, a Python wrapper for IgBLAST v1.9, with IMGT germline references. Reads were removed for weak V/J assignments (E-value above 1e-6), missing CDR3, stop codons, out-of-frame junctions, or ambiguous translated residues. V3J clonotypes were defined as sequences sharing an identical inferred V gene, J gene, and CDR3 amino acid sequence. Percentage overlap between repertoires was computed as shared unique clonotypes divided by the size of the smaller repertoire. RTK rarefaction, the Chao1 estimator, and Recon v2.1 estimates of unobserved clonotypes were used to assess repertoire richness. Generation probabilities for all TCRbeta clonotypes obtained by the gDNA method from a few donors were computed using OLGA. TCRdb limited this immuneACCESS table to in-frame rearrangements with V and J called. A share of clones is missing; checked studies link under half to unresolved V genes, and the rest is unexplained. The V and J calls and the clone size are those of that table, but D and trimming were determined from the DNA. This sample lists some 350,000 clones; approximately 79% were detected once. Under 13% of the sample comes from the top ten.

Donors were healthy HIV-negative adults with no recently reported acute infections or vaccinations. Every donor was a Caucasian adult residing in Nashville, Tennessee, USA. CD4+ T cells were enriched by magnetic negative selection, after which naive cells were positively selected on CD45RA and the negative fraction was taken as the memory subset. Blood was collected by leukapheresis, and PBMCs were isolated by Ficoll-Histopaque density gradient centrifugation and then cryopreserved in liquid nitrogen vapor phase. Analytical flow cytometry was used to check the purity and quantity of each magnetically sorted T cell population. From each sorted fraction, genomic DNA was isolated and quantified by UV absorbance on a Nanodrop 2000c. For this clone: The specificity of this receptor is unknown. Base qualities are missing; no much larger clone stands one base away.

The sequence joins TRBV5-1 to TRBJ2-5, with TRBD1 perhaps the D gene, on 6 matching bases. The sample was memory CD4+ T cells sorted from blood. In light of the paper, this sample's cell subset or site label describes: CD45RA-negative fraction. The sequence came from a man between 25 and 39 years old in good health. CDR3 loop: CASSLSRGEETQYF. The nucleotides read TGCGCCAGCAGCTTGAGCAGGGGCGAAGAGACCCAGTACTTC. When the CDR3 is completed using the reference TRBV5-1 and TRBJ2-5 genes on either side, the full variable domain is KAGVTQTPRYLIKTRGQQVTLSCSPISGHRSVSWYQQTPGQGLQFLFEYFSETQRNKGNFPGRFSGRQFSNSRSEMNVSTLELGDSALYLCASSLSRGEETQYFGPGTRLLVL.